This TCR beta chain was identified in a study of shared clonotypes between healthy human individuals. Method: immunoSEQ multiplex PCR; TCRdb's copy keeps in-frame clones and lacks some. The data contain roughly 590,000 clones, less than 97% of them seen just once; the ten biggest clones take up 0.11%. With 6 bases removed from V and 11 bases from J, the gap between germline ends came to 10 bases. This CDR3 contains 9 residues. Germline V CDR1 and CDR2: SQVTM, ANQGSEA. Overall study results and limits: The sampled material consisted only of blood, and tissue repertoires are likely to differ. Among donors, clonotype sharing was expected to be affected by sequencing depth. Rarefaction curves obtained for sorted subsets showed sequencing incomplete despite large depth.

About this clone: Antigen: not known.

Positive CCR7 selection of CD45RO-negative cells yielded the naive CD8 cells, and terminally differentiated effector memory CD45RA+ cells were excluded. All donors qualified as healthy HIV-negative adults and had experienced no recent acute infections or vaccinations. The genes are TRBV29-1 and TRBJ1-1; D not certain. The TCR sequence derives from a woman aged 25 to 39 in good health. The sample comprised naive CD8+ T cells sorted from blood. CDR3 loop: CSVYPSAFF. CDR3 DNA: TGCAGCGTGTACCCTTCGGCTTTCTTT.